The source of this T cell receptor (beta chain) is a study of blood T cell repertoires in COVID-19. At the level of the study: Collection of acute and convalescent COVID-19 samples took place in the United States, Italy and Spain. T cells, B-cell-depleted T cells, or PBMCs supplied cDNA or gDNA.

Authors' processing steps: Estimation of nucleated cell counts relied on the amplification of reference gene primers. TCRdb keeps only in-frame clones here, not all; method: immunoSEQ multiplex PCR. V and J calls and clone size are given by that table; D and trimming were obtained from the DNA. The data show about 80,000 clones, approximately 82% seen once. The J segment lost 7 bases and the V segment lost 0 bases, leaving 10 bases of the junction unmatched. This CDR3 comprises 17 residues. In germline, CDR1 is MNHEY, CDR2 SMNVEV (reference sequence). What was sequenced was peripheral blood. The V call is TRBV27, the J call TRBJ2-2; 8 nucleotides line up with TRBD1. The clonotype originates from a woman aged 70-85 years with acute or convalescent COVID-19. CDR3 sequence (DNA): TGTGCCAGCAGTTTATCGAGCCAGGGGGCGCCCGGCGGGGAGCTGTTTTTT. Translating gives CASSLSSQGAPGGELFF.